The clone carrying this TCR beta chain was seen once. No antigen is known for it. Profiled with immunoSEQ multiplex PCR; TCRdb holds only in-frame clones, not every one. The table lists about 200,000 clones, 80% to 95% of them singletons. This specimen belongs to a study of T cell responses to AZD1222 COVID-19 vaccine. Study-wide results and caveats: As reported, nearly half of all spike-specific TCRs target variant regions that are unmutated. Donors skewed white British and female; clonal diversity was possibly underestimated.

The germline gives CDR1 KGHSH, CDR2 LQKENI. V gave up 2 bases and J gave up 1 base, with 11 bases separating them. There are 15 residues in the CDR3. Both about-4-week and about-12-week second-dose recipients were combined. This material consisted of peripheral blood, taken 28 days after the second AZD1222 dose. The genes are TRBV18 and TRBJ1-1; no clear D. The TCR was taken from an adult who received the AZD1222 COVID-19 vaccine. CDR3 bases: TGTGCCAGCTCACCATACCGAGGGTCGAACACTGAAGCTTTCTTT. It specifies CASSPYRGSNTEAFF.